Shown below are 30 T cell receptor beta chains from a single sample sequenced in a study of blood T cell repertoires in COVID-19. Only in-frame clones appear in the TCRdb table, and some are missing; sequencing was by immunoSEQ multiplex PCR. The table lists some 360,000 clones, about 87% of them singletons. The sample consisted of peripheral blood. These receptors all stem from a woman in her sixties with COVID-19, enrolled during active disease.

The rearrangement links TRBV27 to TRBJ2-7, with 8 bases identical to TRBD1. CDR1 and CDR2 from the germline V gene are MNHEY and SMNVEV (reference sequence). J lost 3 bases, V lost 3 bases, and 4 bases had no gene match. The CDR3 contains 14 residues. DNA for the CDR3: TGTGCCAGCAGTTTCGGACAGGGAGGCTACGAGCAGTACTTC. Residues: CASSFGQGGYEQYF.

The chain couples TRBV2 to TRBJ2-1, with TRBD1 matching 7 bases. This CDR3 contains 15 residues. Trimming at V came to 4 bases and at J to 2 bases, leaving 5 bases not matched to a gene. CDR1 and CDR2 from the germline V gene are SNHLY and FYNNEI. The CDR3 region is CASSVETGPYNEQFF. CDR3 DNA: TGTGCCAGCAGTGTGGAGACAGGGCCCTACAATGAGCAGTTCTTC.

This chain uses TRBV11-2 with TRBJ2-2; unclear D gene. The CDR3 is made up of 16 amino acids. Germline values: CDR1 SGHAT, CDR2 FQNNGV. V lost 1 base and J lost 0, with 9 bases in between. The CDR3 here is CASSLASASNTGELFF. For the CDR3, the DNA is TGTGCCAGCAGCTTAGCGAGCGCGTCGAACACCGGGGAGCTGTTTTTT.

The chain uses TRBV29-1 and TRBJ1-4; TRBD1 matches 8 bases. CDR1 is SQVTM and CDR2 is ANQGSEA in the germline V gene. This CDR3 comprises 12 residues. Losses at the gene ends were 7 bases for V and 5 bases for J; bases not matched to a gene: 3. The chain's CDR3 is CSGGQDNEKLFF. The CDR3 nucleotides read TGCAGCGGGGGACAGGACAATGAAAAACTGTTTTTT. Using reference TRBV29-1 and TRBJ1-4 for the parts outside the CDR3, the full variable domain is SAVISQKPSRDICQRGTSLTIQCQVDSQVTMMFWYRQQPGQSLTLIATANQGSEATYESGFVIDKFPISRPNLTFSTLTVSNMSPEDSSIYLCSGGQDNEKLFFGSGTQLSVL.

The V gene is TRBV18, the J gene TRBJ2-1; TRBD1 agrees at 9 bases. J was trimmed by 3 bases and V by 3 bases; bases with no gene match: 3. The CDR3 is 15 residues long. In germline, CDR1 is KGHSH, CDR2 LQKENI. The CDR3 spells CASSPLDRGYNEQFF. In DNA, the CDR3 is TGTGCCAGCTCACCTCTGGACAGGGGCTACAATGAGCAGTTCTTC.

The chain joins TRBV2 to TRBJ2-5; D ambiguous. Trimming removed 4 bases from V and 5 bases from J, with 5 bases in between. CDR1 SNHLY and CDR2 FYNNEI come from the germline V gene. The CDR3 loop spans 11 amino acids. The CDR3 DNA follows: TGTGCCAGCAGTGTGGCCGAGACCCAGTACTTC. Translated, it gives CASSVAETQYF.

This chain uses TRBV4-2 with TRBJ2-1; 8 bases fit TRBD2. Germline-derived CDR1 and CDR2 are LGHNA and YNFKEQ. V shed 3 bases, J shed 0 bases, and the junction held 10 bases outside the gene matches. There are 18 residues in the CDR3. CDR3 amino acids: CASSQGGIAGSSYNEQFF. The CDR3 region has the DNA TGTGCCAGCAGCCAGGGGGGGATAGCGGGGAGCTCCTACAATGAGCAGTTCTTC.

The CDR3, as DNA: TGTGCCAGCAGGGAGCCAGCGACAGACTCCACTGAAGCTTTCTTT. Protein: CASREPATDSTEAFF. The chain carries TRBV6-5 and TRBJ1-1, with D perhaps TRBD1 (5 bases). Trimming took off 6 bases at V and 4 bases at J, with 18 bases between the two ends. CDR3 size: 15 residues. CDR1 and CDR2 from the germline V gene are MNHEY and SVGAGI.

This chain connects TRBV3-1 (or the pseudogene TRBV3-2) to TRBJ2-5; possibly TRBD2 for D (7 bases). Trimming removed 2 bases at V and 5 bases at J, with 18 bases between. Germline CDR1 is LGHDT and CDR2 is YNNKEL (reference sequence). The CDR3 runs 16 residues. CDR3 in DNA: TGTGCCAGCAGCCAACTGGTCCGGGGGGCGGGGGAGACCCAGTACTTC. It yields the protein CASSQLVRGAGETQYF.

This chain links TRBV18 with TRBJ2-7; D might be TRBD1 (6 bases). From germline, CDR1 is KGHSH and CDR2 LQKENI. The CDR3 length is 16 residues. Trimming took off 3 bases at V and 5 bases at J, with 20 bases between the two ends. The CDR3 coding sequence is TGTGCCAGCTCACCGAGGTTCAGGGGCTTAGGCGACGAGCAGTACTTC. Residues: CASSPRFRGLGDEQYF.

CDR3 amino acids: CASSSDRSQPQHF. In DNA, the CDR3 is TGTGCCAGCAGTTCCGACAGGAGTCAGCCCCAGCATTTT. V usage is TRBV6-5 and J usage is TRBJ1-5; weak D call: TRBD1 (6 bases). CDR3 length equals 13 residues. Per germline, CDR1 MNHEY and CDR2 SVGAGI. V lost 4 bases and J lost 6, with 10 bases in between.

This clone has a single count. The chain is built from TRBV4-1 and TRBJ1-2; unclear D gene. V lost 1 base and J 4 bases, leaving 10 bases between the germline ends. The CDR3 totals 14 residues. Germline CDR1 is MGHRA and CDR2 is YSYEKL. The CDR3 DNA follows: TGCGCCAGCAGCCAAGCGGCGGGAAGCTATGGCTACACCTTC. It encodes CASSQAAGSYGYTF.

The rearrangement links TRBV5-1 to TRBJ1-2; 7 nucleotides line up with TRBD1. With V trimmed by 0 bases and J by 5 bases, 4 bases remained unmatched. The CDR3 is made up of 14 amino acids. Germline V gene data show CDR1 as SGHRS and CDR2 as YFSETQ. CDR3 protein: CASSLAGTEYGYTF. In DNA form, the CDR3 reads TGCGCCAGCAGCTTGGCCGGGACAGAGTATGGCTACACCTTC.

The chain recombines TRBV3-1 (or the pseudogene TRBV3-2) with TRBJ1-6; 7 bases are a match to TRBD1. The V gene's germline CDR1 is LGHDT and CDR2 YNNKEL (reference sequence). V shed 1 base and J 8 bases; nucleotides not matched to a gene: 2. This CDR3 is built from 14 residues. For the CDR3, the DNA is TGTGCCAGCAGCCAAGGACAGGGCTATTCACCCCTCCACTTT. It is translated as CASSQGQGYSPLHF.

On this clone itself: This specimen includes other DNA sequences encoding the same CDR3. This sequence joins TRBV25-1 and TRBJ1-1, with TRBD1 matching over 7 bases. This CDR3 has 13 amino acids. The V gene's germline CDR1 is MGHDK and CDR2 SYGVNS. V lost 5 bases and J lost 1; bases outside the gene matches: 1. CDR3 sequence reads: CASSRQGNTEAFF. The CDR3 DNA is TGTGCCAGCAGTAGACAGGGGAACACTGAAGCTTTCTTT.

The chain employs TRBV4-1 and TRBJ1-2, with TRBD1 matching 7 bases. Looked up from germline, CDR1 is MGHRA and CDR2 is YSYEKL. Trimming removed 4 bases from V and 5 bases from J; junction bases left unmatched: 16. This CDR3 is built from 17 residues. The CDR3 reads CASSPMEVGGQLYGYTF. DNA for the CDR3: TGCGCCAGCAGCCCTATGGAAGTGGGGGGACAGTTATATGGCTACACCTTC.

CDR3 in amino acids: CASSLPQGSNEKLFF. DNA of the CDR3: TGCGCCAGCAGCTTGCCACAGGGATCTAATGAAAAACTGTTTTTT. The genes are TRBV5-1 and TRBJ1-4; D is possibly TRBD1 (6 bases). In germline, CDR1 is SGHRS, CDR2 YFSETQ. CDR3 length: 15 residues. V was clipped by 1 base and J by 3 bases, with 10 bases between them.

The rearrangement joins TRBV5-1 to TRBJ2-7, with D tentatively TRBD1 (5 bases). V lost 1 base to trimming and J lost 1 base, with 9 bases between them. The CDR3 length is 14 residues. Germline CDR1 and CDR2: SGHRS and YFSETQ. For the CDR3, the DNA is TGCGCCAGCAGCTTGATAGACAGTTCCTACGAGCAGTACTTC. Translated: CASSLIDSSYEQYF. Using reference TRBV5-1 and TRBJ2-7 for the parts outside the CDR3, the full variable domain is KAGVTQTPRYLIKTRGQQVTLSCSPISGHRSVSWYQQTPGQGLQFLFEYFSETQRNKGNFPGRFSGRQFSNSRSEMNVSTLELGDSALYLCASSLIDSSYEQYFGPGTRLTVT.

The chain uses TRBV2 and TRBJ2-1; 7 bases are a match to TRBD1. V shed 3 bases and J 8 bases; nucleotides not matched to a gene: 7. Germline values: CDR1 SNHLY, CDR2 FYNNEI. The CDR3 is 14 amino acids. The CDR3 reads CASSDRRQGDEQFF. DNA of the CDR3: TGTGCCAGCAGTGATCGGAGGCAGGGGGATGAGCAGTTCTTC.

This clone was counted between two and nine times. V usage is TRBV27 and J usage is TRBJ1-1; D ambiguous. The CDR3 runs 15 residues. Trimming removed 4 bases at V and 5 bases at J, with 17 bases between. The germline gives CDR1 MNHEY, CDR2 SMNVEV (reference sequence). The CDR3 loop reads CASSSYLSQVTEAFF. The CDR3 DNA follows: TGTGCCAGCAGTTCCTACCTGTCCCAAGTAACTGAAGCTTTCTTT.

The rearrangement joins TRBV7-8 to TRBJ1-1; no clear D. This CDR3 region has 16 residues. Germline CDR1 reads SGHVS; CDR2 reads FQNEAQ. V was pared by 0 bases and J by 0 bases, with 11 bases between. The DNA of the CDR3 is TGTGCCAGCAGCTTAGCGGGGAGCTTCATGAACACTGAAGCTTTCTTT. Residues: CASSLAGSFMNTEAFF.

CDR3 loop: CASSPLGLAGRNEQFF. The CDR3 region has the DNA TGTGCCAGCTCTCCCTTGGGACTAGCGGGGAGGAATGAGCAGTTCTTC. This chain joins TRBV18 and TRBJ2-1; the match to TRBD2 covers 13 bases. This CDR3 spans 16 amino acids. V lost 6 bases, J lost 7 bases, and 9 bases stayed unmatched. Germline CDR1 and CDR2: KGHSH and LQKENI.

The chain combines TRBV4-1 with TRBJ2-2, with D perhaps TRBD2 (5 bases). The CDR3 totals 17 residues. Germline CDR1 is MGHRA and CDR2 is YSYEKL. V gave up 0 bases and J gave up 2 bases, with 13 bases separating them. The CDR3 DNA sequence: TGCGCCAGCAGCCAAGATCGAGCCCGGGGAAACACCGGGGAGCTGTTTTTT. Its translation is CASSQDRARGNTGELFF.

The V gene is TRBV10-3, the J gene TRBJ2-1; tentative D call: TRBD1 (6 bases). Trimming took 4 bases from V and 6 from J, leaving 10 bases between them. Germline V CDR1 and CDR2: ENHRY, SYGVKD. This CDR3 has 13 residues. The chain's CDR3 is CAISGRGTNEQFF. The CDR3 bases are TGTGCCATCAGTGGAAGGGGGACCAATGAGCAGTTCTTC.

This clone has only one observation. The rearrangement links TRBV5-4 to TRBJ2-5; 8 bases are shared with TRBD1. V was clipped by 3 bases and J by 5 bases; unmatched bases: 3. Germline loops: CDR1 SGHNT, CDR2 YYREEE (reference sequence). This CDR3 has 13 residues. The CDR3 DNA reads as TGTGCCAGCAGCTCGGACAGGGTGGAGACCCAGTACTTC. This gives the protein CASSSDRVETQYF. The full variable domain, completed using reference TRBV5-4 and TRBJ2-5, is ETGVTQSPTHLIKTRGQQVTLRCSSQSGHNTVSWYQQALGQGPQFIFQYYREEENGRGNFPPRFSGLQFPNYSSELNVNALELDDSALYLCASSSDRVETQYFGPGTRLLVL.

This clone showed up just a few times. J is TRBJ2-1 and V is TRBV5-6; 7 nucleotides agree with TRBD2. The CDR3 covers 16 residues. CDR1 SGHDT and CDR2 YYEEEE come from the germline V gene. Unmatched junction bases numbered 8, after V lost 5 bases and J lost 0 bases. The CDR3 coding sequence is TGTGCCAGCAGTTCAAGCGGGGCAGGCTCCTACAATGAGCAGTTCTTC. This gives the protein CASSSSGAGSYNEQFF. Full variable domain (outside the CDR3, taken from reference TRBV5-6 and TRBJ2-1): DAGVTQSPTHLIKTRGQQVTLRCSPKSGHDTVSWYQQALGQGPQFIFQYYEEEERQRGNFPDRFSGHQFPNYSSELNVNALLLGDSALYLCASSSSGAGSYNEQFFGPGTRLTVL.

The chain couples TRBV7-2 to TRBJ2-1; TRBD1 might be the D (6 bases). This CDR3 is built from 17 residues. Germline V gene sequence: CDR1 SGHTA, CDR2 FQGNSA. Trimming removed 2 bases from V and 0 bases from J, with 14 bases in between. The CDR3 here is CASSLFPGDNSYNEQFF. The CDR3 DNA follows: TGTGCCAGCAGCTTATTTCCCGGGGACAACTCCTACAATGAGCAGTTCTTC.

This sequence joins TRBV7-6 and TRBJ2-2, with 11 bases aligning to TRBD2. Germline V gives CDR1 SGHVS, CDR2 FNYEAQ. V dropped 5 bases and J dropped 4; count of bases not matched to a gene: 6. The CDR3 is 16 residues long. The CDR3 DNA follows: TGTGCCAGCAGCAAAACTAGCGGGGGAATCACCGGGGAGCTGTTTTTT. Protein: CASSKTSGGITGELFF.

V and J are TRBV11-2 and TRBJ2-2; a weak D match, TRBD1 (5 bases). The CDR3 loop spans 14 amino acids. V gave up 6 bases and J gave up 5 bases, with 13 bases separating them. Germline CDR1 reads SGHAT; CDR2 reads FQNNGV. The CDR3 bases are TGTGCCAGCAGGATGTGGGCAGGGACCGGGGAGCTGTTTTTT. Its protein product is CASRMWAGTGELFF.

The J gene is TRBJ1-6, the V gene TRBV19; D is perhaps TRBD1 (5 bases). V was pared by 3 bases and J by 7 bases, with 10 bases between. CDR3 size: 14 residues. Germline loops: CDR1 LNHDA, CDR2 SQIVND (reference sequence). The CDR3 sequence is CASSMLRQNSPLHF. In nucleotides, the CDR3 is TGTGCCAGTAGTATGTTAAGACAGAATTCACCCCTCCACTTT. The full variable domain, rest sourced from reference TRBV19 and TRBJ1-6, is DGGITQSPKYLFRKEGQNVTLSCEQNLNHDAMYWYRQDPGQGLRLIYYSQIVNDFQKGDIAEGYSVSREKKESFPLTVTSAQKNPTAFYLCASSMLRQNSPLHFGNGTRLTVT.